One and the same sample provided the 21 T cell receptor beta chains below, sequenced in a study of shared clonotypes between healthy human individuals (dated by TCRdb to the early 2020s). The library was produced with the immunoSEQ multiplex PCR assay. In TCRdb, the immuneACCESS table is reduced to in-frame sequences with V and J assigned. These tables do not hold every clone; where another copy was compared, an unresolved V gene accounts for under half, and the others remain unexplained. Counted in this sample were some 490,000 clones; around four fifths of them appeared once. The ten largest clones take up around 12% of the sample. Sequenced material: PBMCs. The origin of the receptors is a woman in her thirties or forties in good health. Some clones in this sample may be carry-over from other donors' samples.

The CDR3 coding sequence is TGTGCCAGCAGTGAGGTGAGGAACTCTGGAAACACCATATATTTT. As protein: CASSEVRNSGNTIYF. This sequence joins TRBV25-1 and TRBJ1-3; D gene ambiguous. Trimming took 3 bases from V and 0 from J, leaving 9 bases between them. CDR3 length: 15 residues. Germline loops: CDR1 MGHDK, CDR2 SYGVNS. Full variable domain (remainder filled in from reference TRBV25-1 and TRBJ1-3): EADIYQTPRYLVIGTGKKITLECSQTMGHDKMYWYQQDPGMELHLIHYSYGVNSTEKGDLSSESTVSRIRTEHFPLTLESARPSHTSQYLCASSEVRNSGNTIYFGEGSWLTVV.

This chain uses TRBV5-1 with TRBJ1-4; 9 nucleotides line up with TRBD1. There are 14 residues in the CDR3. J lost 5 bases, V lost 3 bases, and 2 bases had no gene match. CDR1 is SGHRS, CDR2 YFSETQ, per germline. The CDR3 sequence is CASSSGTGNEKLFF. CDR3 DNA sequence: TGCGCCAGCAGCTCCGGGACAGGGAATGAAAAACTGTTTTTT. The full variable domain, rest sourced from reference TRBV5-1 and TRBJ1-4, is KAGVTQTPRYLIKTRGQQVTLSCSPISGHRSVSWYQQTPGQGLQFLFEYFSETQRNKGNFPGRFSGRQFSNSRSEMNVSTLELGDSALYLCASSSGTGNEKLFFGSGTQLSVL.

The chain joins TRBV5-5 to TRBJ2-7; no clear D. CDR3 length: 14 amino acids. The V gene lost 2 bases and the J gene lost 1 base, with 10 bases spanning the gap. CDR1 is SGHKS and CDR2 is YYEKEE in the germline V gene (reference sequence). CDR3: CASSFVPGSYEQYF. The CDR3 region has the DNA TGTGCCAGCAGCTTCGTCCCAGGATCCTACGAGCAGTACTTC.

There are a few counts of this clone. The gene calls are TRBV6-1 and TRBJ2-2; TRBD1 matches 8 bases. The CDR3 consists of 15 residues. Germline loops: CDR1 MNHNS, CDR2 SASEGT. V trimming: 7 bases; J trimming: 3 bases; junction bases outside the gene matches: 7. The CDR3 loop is CASNQGTGDTGELFF. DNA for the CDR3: TGTGCCAGCAACCAAGGGACAGGAGACACCGGGGAGCTGTTTTTT.

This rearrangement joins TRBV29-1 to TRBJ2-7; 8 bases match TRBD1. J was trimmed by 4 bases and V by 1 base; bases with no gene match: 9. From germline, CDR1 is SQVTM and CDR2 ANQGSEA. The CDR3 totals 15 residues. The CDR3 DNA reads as TGCAGCGTTGAAGGAGTCAGGGGGCGGGTGTACGAGCAGTACTTC. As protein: CSVEGVRGRVYEQYF.

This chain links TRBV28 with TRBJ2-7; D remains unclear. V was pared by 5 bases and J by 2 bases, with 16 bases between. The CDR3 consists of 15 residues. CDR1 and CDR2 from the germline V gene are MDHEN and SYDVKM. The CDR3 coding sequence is TGTGCCAGCAGTCCATACCGGGCTCGCCCCTACGAGCAGTACTTC. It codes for CASSPYRARPYEQYF. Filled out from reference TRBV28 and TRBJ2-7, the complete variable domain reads DVKVTQSSRYLVKRTGEKVFLECVQDMDHENMFWYRQDPGLGLRLIYFSYDVKMKEKGDIPEGYSVSREKKERFSLILESASTNQTSMYLCASSPYRARPYEQYFGPGTRLTVT.

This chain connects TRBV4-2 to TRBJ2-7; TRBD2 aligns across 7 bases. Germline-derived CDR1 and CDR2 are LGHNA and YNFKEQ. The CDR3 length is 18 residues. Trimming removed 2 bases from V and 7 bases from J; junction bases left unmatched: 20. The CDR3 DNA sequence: TGTGCCAGCAGCCAACTATCTCTATCTGGCGGACACGGGGGGGAGCAGTACTTC. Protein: CASSQLSLSGGHGGEQYF.

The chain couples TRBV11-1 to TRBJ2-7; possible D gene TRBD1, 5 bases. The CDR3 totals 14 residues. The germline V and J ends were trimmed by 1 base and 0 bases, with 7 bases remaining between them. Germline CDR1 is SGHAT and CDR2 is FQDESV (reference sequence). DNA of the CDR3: TGTGCCAGCAGCTTAGAGACAGACTCCTACGAGCAGTACTTC. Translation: CASSLETDSYEQYF.

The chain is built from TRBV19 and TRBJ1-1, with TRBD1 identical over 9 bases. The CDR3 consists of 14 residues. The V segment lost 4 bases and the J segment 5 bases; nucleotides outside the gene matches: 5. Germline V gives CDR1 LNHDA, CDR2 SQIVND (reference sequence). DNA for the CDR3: TGTGCCAGTAGTAAGGGACAGGGACGGACTGAAGCTTTCTTT. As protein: CASSKGQGRTEAFF. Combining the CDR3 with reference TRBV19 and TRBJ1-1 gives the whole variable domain DGGITQSPKYLFRKEGQNVTLSCEQNLNHDAMYWYRQDPGQGLRLIYYSQIVNDFQKGDIAEGYSVSREKKESFPLTVTSAQKNPTAFYLCASSKGQGRTEAFFGQGTRLTVV.

In DNA form, the CDR3 reads TGTGCCAGCAGCGAAAGCCCCCCAGGGGCACGAGAAGGCTACACCTTC. Its protein product is CASSESPPGAREGYTF. The chain combines TRBV7-2 with TRBJ1-2, with a tentative D call TRBD1 (6 bases). The CDR3 length is 16 residues. Deletions cut 5 bases from V and 8 bases from J, with 24 bases between. Germline V CDR1 and CDR2: SGHTA, FQGNSA.

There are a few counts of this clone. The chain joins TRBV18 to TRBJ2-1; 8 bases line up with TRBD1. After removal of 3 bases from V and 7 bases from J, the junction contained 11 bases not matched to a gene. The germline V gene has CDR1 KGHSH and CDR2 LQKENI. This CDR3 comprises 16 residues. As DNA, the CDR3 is TGTGCCAGCTCACCCTATCGGCAGGGGGCGAGAAATGAGCAGTTCTTC. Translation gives CASSPYRQGARNEQFF.

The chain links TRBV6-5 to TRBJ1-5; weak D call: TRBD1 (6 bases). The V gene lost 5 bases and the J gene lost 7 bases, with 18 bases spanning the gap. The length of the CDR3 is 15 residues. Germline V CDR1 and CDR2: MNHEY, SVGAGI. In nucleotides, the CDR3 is TGTGCCAGCAGTAACCGTAGGACAGTCGGACAGCCCCAGCATTTT. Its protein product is CASSNRRTVGQPQHF.

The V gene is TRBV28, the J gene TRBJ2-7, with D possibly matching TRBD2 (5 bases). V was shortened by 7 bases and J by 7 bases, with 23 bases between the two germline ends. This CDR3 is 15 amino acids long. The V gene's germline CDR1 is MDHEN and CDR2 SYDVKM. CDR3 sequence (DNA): TGTGCCAGCAACCCAAGACCCGAACGGGATGGGGAGCAGTACTTC. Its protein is CASNPRPERDGEQYF.

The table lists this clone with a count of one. This CDR3 reads CAWSGGWRNQPQHF. The DNA for the CDR3 is TGTGCATGGTCCGGGGGCTGGCGCAATCAGCCCCAGCATTTT. This chain links TRBV28 with TRBJ1-5, with D possibly TRBD1 on 6 matching bases. The CDR3 extends over 14 amino acids. CDR1 MDHEN and CDR2 SYDVKM come from the germline V gene.

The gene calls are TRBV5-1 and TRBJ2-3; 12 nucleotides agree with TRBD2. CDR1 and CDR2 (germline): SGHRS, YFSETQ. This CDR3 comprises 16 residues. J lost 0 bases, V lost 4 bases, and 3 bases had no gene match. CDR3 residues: CASSDGTSGSTDTQYF. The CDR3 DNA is TGCGCCAGCAGCGACGGGACTAGCGGGAGCACAGATACGCAGTATTTT. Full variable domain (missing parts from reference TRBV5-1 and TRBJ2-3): KAGVTQTPRYLIKTRGQQVTLSCSPISGHRSVSWYQQTPGQGLQFLFEYFSETQRNKGNFPGRFSGRQFSNSRSEMNVSTLELGDSALYLCASSDGTSGSTDTQYFGPGTRLTVL.

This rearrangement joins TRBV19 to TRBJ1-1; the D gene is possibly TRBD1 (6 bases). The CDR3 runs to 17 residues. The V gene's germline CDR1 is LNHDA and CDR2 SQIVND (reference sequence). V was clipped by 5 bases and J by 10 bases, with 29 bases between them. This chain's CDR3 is CASSAPRAGAPENRAFF. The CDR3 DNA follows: TGTGCCAGTAGTGCCCCCAGGGCAGGGGCCCCTGAGAATAGAGCTTTCTTT.

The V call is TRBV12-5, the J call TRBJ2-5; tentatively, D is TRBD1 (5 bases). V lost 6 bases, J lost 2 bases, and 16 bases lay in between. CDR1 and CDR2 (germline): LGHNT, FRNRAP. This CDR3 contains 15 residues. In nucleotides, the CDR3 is TGTGCTAGTGGCACGCCTTGGGGCGAACAAGAGACCCAGTACTTC. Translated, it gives CASGTPWGEQETQYF.

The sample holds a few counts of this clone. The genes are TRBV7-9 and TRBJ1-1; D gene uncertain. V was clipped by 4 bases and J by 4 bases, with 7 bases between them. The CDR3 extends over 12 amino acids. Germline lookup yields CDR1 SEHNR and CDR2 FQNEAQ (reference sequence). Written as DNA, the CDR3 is TGTGCCAGCAGCTGGGAGGGCACTGAAGCTTTCTTT. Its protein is CASSWEGTEAFF.

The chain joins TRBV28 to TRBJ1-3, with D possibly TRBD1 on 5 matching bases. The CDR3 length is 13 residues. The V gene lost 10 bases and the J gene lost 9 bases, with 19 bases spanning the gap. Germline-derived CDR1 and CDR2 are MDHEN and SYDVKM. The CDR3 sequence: CATLEGQGTTIYF. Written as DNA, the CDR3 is TGTGCCACCCTGGAGGGGCAAGGGACCACCATATATTTT.

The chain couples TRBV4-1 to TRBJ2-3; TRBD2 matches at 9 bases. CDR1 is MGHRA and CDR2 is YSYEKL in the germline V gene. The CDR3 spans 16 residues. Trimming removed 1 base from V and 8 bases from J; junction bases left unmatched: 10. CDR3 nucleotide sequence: TGCGCCAGCAGCCAAGTGGTCCCTAGCGGGATTTTTACGCAGTATTTT. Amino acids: CASSQVVPSGIFTQYF.

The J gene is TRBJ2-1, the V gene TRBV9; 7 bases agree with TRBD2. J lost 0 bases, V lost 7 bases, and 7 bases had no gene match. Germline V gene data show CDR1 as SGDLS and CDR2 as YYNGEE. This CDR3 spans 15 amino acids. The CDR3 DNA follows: TGTGCCAGCTGGTTTAGCGGGTCCTCCTACAATGAGCAGTTCTTC. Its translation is CASWFSGSSYNEQFF.